These T cell receptor beta chains were read from a single sample in a study of T cell responses to AZD1222 COVID-19 vaccine. Profiled with immunoSEQ multiplex PCR; TCRdb holds only in-frame clones, not every one. The table includes about 94,000 clones, about 85% detected once. Sequencing was performed on peripheral blood, taken 28 days after the second AZD1222 dose. The source of these receptors is an adult who received the AZD1222 COVID-19 vaccine. Each CDR3 is given with its conserved first and last residue. Each record gives: clone size, J gene, CDR3 length, V gene, D gene, CDR3 DNA, CDR3 protein. D genes are given only for firm matches. The size field is filled for only some rows; it gives once, few, many or a size class.

>-|TRBJ1-2|11|TRBV20-1|TRBD1
TGCAGCACAGGGGGTTTGGGTGGCTACACCTTC
CSTGGLGGYTF
>-|TRBJ2-7|15|TRBV7-2|TRBD2
TGTGCCAGCAGCGCTGGACTAGCGGGAGTAGGCGAGCAGTACTTC
CASSAGLAGVGEQYF
>once|TRBJ2-2|14|TRBV2|-
TGTGCCAGCAGTATTATCGGAGTCACCGGGGAGCTGTTTTTT
CASSIIGVTGELFF
>-|TRBJ2-6|15|TRBV5-6|-
TGTGCCAGCAGCCCTGGGGGGACTGGGGCCAACGTCCTGACTTTC
CASSPGGTGANVLTF
>-|TRBJ2-7|14|TRBV12-1|-
TGTGCCAGCAGCCCCGAGCGGGAGCGGGACGAGCAGTACTTC
CASSPERERDEQYF
>-|TRBJ2-7|14|TRBV27|TRBD1
TGTGCCAGCAGTCTTGGGACAGGGGTCTACGAGCAGTACTTC
CASSLGTGVYEQYF
>-|TRBJ2-5|16|TRBV3-1/TRBV3-2|TRBD2
TGTGCCAGCAGACCAGGGACTAGCGGAGGGGGGGAGACCCAGTACTTC
CASRPGTSGGGETQYF
>-|TRBJ1-6|13|TRBV10-2|TRBD1
TGCGCCAGCAGGGGACAGGGAAATTCACCCCTCCACTTT
CASRGQGNSPLHF
>-|TRBJ2-7|13|TRBV7-8|-
TGTGCCAGCAGCTTAGCGGTAGCTCGAATGGAGTACTTC
CASSLAVARMEYF
>-|TRBJ2-3|13|TRBV28|-
TGTGCCAGCAGTTTTCGGGTTACGAATACGCAGTATTTT
CASSFRVTNTQYF
>-|TRBJ2-7|14|TRBV28|TRBD2
TGTGCCAGCAGTTTACTAGCGGGGGCGTGGGAGCAGTACTTC
CASSLLAGAWEQYF
>-|TRBJ1-1|13|TRBV7-9|-
TGTGCCAGCAGCTTAGGGGCGAACACTGAAGCTTTCTTT
CASSLGANTEAFF
>once|TRBJ2-2|16|TRBV7-9|TRBD1
TGTGCCAGCAGCCAGGAGACAGGGGGCATGACCGGGGAGCTGTTTTTT
CASSQETGGMTGELFF
>-|TRBJ2-5|15|TRBV19|TRBD1
TGTGCCACTACCTACGGGACAGGGGGAAAAGAGACCCAGTACTTC
CATTYGTGGKETQYF
>-|TRBJ2-1|15|TRBV29-1|-
TGCAGCGTTGAGGGGGAGCTACAATCCTACAATGAGCAGTTCTTC
CSVEGELQSYNEQFF
>-|TRBJ1-4|15|TRBV4-1|-
TGCGCCAGCAGCCGAGCCGGGACGGCAAATGAAAAACTGTTTTTT
CASSRAGTANEKLFF
>once|TRBJ2-7|13|TRBV12-3/TRBV12-4|-
TGTGCCAGCAGTTTATCAGGGGTCTACGAGCAGTACTTC
CASSLSGVYEQYF
>-|TRBJ2-1|15|TRBV18|-
TGTGCCAGCTCCCCCGGGGTAGTTCCCGGCTATGAGCAGTTCTTC
CASSPGVVPGYEQFF
>-|TRBJ2-5|16|TRBV7-8|-
TGTGCCAGCAGCTTAAGAGTGGCTAGACCTGGAGAGACCCAGTACTTC
CASSLRVARPGETQYF
>-|TRBJ2-1|14|TRBV27|TRBD1
TGTGCCAGCAGTTTGGACAGGGTGGTCAATGAGCAGTTCTTC
CASSLDRVVNEQFF